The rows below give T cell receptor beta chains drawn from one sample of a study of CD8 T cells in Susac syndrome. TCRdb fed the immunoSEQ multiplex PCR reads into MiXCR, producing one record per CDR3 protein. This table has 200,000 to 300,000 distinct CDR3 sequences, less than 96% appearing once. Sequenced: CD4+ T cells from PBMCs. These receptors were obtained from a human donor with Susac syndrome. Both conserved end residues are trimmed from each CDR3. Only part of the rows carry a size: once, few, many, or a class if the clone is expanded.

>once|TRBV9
ASSGGQGADTEAF
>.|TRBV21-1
ASSKALGSDQPQH
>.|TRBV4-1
ASSQVSGQSYNEQF
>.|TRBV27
ASSPRRMLGGNIQY
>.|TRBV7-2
ASSPRTSGASYEQY
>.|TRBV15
ATSRPDSGEGSYEQY
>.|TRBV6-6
ASSRPQQGTDTQY
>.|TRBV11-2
ASSLRGAPGELF
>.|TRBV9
ASSVDPTWGYEQY
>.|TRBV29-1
SVGGTSGRSTDTQY
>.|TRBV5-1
AINQVGTKGNQPQH
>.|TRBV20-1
SATRDLGFTDTQY
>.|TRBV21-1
ASSLGVSPEAF